The present T cell receptor (beta chain) was sequenced within a study of cytomegalovirus exposure and HLA in healthy donors. Study observations and caveats: One later analysis, an examination of the 120 validation repertoires, found that first-cohort TCR clusters tended to co-occur in them. The study flagged about 150 TCR beta chains as cytomegalovirus-associated.

The CDR3 spans 13 residues. V gave up 4 bases and J gave up 4 bases, with 12 bases separating them. The V gene's germline CDR1 is SQVTM and CDR2 ANQGSEA. TCRdb keeps only in-frame clones here, not all; method: immunoSEQ multiplex PCR. The repertoire includes roughly 260,000 clones, 90% of them detected once, and 0.35% to 0.45% sits in the top ten. Turning to this clone: No antigen is known for it.

The rearrangement links TRBV29-1 to TRBJ2-3; D may be TRBD2 (5 bases). The specimen sequenced was PBMCs. This receptor was obtained from a woman under 30 in good health and CMV-seronegative. The CDR3, as DNA: TGCAGCGTTGTTCGTGGGAGATCAGATACGCAGTATTTT. Translation gives CSVVRGRSDTQYF.